These 31 T cell receptor beta chains originate from one sample sequenced in a study of cytomegalovirus exposure and HLA in healthy donors. The PCR ran on 60 Vbeta and 13 Jbeta primers. Method: immunoSEQ multiplex PCR; TCRdb's copy keeps in-frame clones and lacks some. This table holds 150,000 to 200,000 clones, 77% found once. The material sequenced was PBMCs. Source of these receptors: a woman aged 60 to 75 in good health and CMV-seropositive.

This clone was observed a few times. CDR3 in DNA: TGTGCCAGCAGCGAAATCGGACAGGGGCGTGAAGCTTTCTTT. Its protein is CASSEIGQGREAFF. The chain links TRBV2 to TRBJ1-1; 9 positions agree with TRBD1. J gave up 7 bases and V 6 bases, and 9 bases lay outside the gene matches. The V gene's germline CDR1 is SNHLY and CDR2 FYNNEI. The CDR3 runs 14 residues.

The V call is TRBV28, the J call TRBJ1-6; D might be TRBD1 (6 bases). This CDR3 contains 15 residues. Germline V gene data show CDR1 as MDHEN and CDR2 as SYDVKM. The V end lost 5 bases, the J end lost 7 bases, and 15 bases lay between the germline ends. The CDR3 DNA reads TGTGCCAGCAGTATTTCAACAGGGTACAATTCACCCCTCCACTTT. Protein sequence: CASSISTGYNSPLHF.

This chain uses TRBV7-8 with TRBJ1-5; tentative D call: TRBD1 (5 bases). Trimming left V 5 bases short and J 5 bases short, with 16 bases between. The CDR3 extends over 15 amino acids. Germline CDR1 SGHVS, CDR2 FQNEAQ. The CDR3 DNA reads TGTGCCAGCAGCCTTGTATCAGGGTCCTATCAGCCCCAGCATTTT. Encoded protein: CASSLVSGSYQPQHF.

This rearrangement joins TRBV19 to TRBJ2-5, with TRBD2 identical over 9 bases. The germline V gene has CDR1 LNHDA and CDR2 SQIVND (reference sequence). With V trimmed by 4 bases and J by 6 bases, 9 bases remained unmatched. The CDR3 runs to 15 residues. In nucleotides, the CDR3 is TGTGCCAGTAGTACCAGCGGGGGGCCACGTCAGACCCAGTACTTC. Translation gives CASSTSGGPRQTQYF.

The rearrangement links TRBV7-2 to TRBJ1-3; maybe TRBD1 (5 bases). The CDR3 loop spans 15 amino acids. Trimming shortened V by 3 bases and J by 4 bases, and 13 bases separated the two germline ends. The germline gives CDR1 SGHTA, CDR2 FQGNSA. CDR3 coding DNA: TGTGCCAGCAGCTTCTCCAGGGCGGCCGGAAACACCATATATTTT. Translating it yields CASSFSRAAGNTIYF.

The V gene is TRBV2, the J gene TRBJ2-7; D gene uncertain. Germline CDR1 SNHLY, CDR2 FYNNEI. This CDR3 is 15 amino acids long. V was cut by 3 bases and J by 5 bases, with 17 bases left in between. The CDR3 DNA follows: TGTGCCAGCAGTGATCAGATTAGCAGAGTCCACGAGCAGTACTTC. This translates into CASSDQISRVHEQYF.

Notes on this clone: The junction does not match germline at one end; this may be a read error. The rearrangement joins TRBV7-9 to TRBJ2-7; possible D gene TRBD2, 7 bases. This CDR3 has 19 residues. The V gene's germline CDR1 is SEHNR and CDR2 FQNEAQ (reference sequence). The CDR3 nucleotides read TGTTCCAGCAGCTTAGGGGGGGGGCGCAGTTCCCCATCCTCCTACGAGCAGTACTTC. This encodes CSSSLGGGRSSPSSYEQYF.

The V call is TRBV7-3, the J call TRBJ2-5; 7 nucleotides line up with TRBD2. Germline lookup yields CDR1 SGHTA and CDR2 FQGTGA. With V trimmed by 3 bases and J by 5 bases, 3 bases remained unmatched. The CDR3 loop spans 13 amino acids. The CDR3 spells CASSFQRDETQYF. The DNA for the CDR3 is TGTGCCAGCAGCTTCCAGCGGGATGAGACCCAGTACTTC.

The chain combines TRBV5-4 with TRBJ1-6, with D possibly being TRBD1 (5 bases). The CDR3 sequence is 14 residues long. Germline assignment: CDR1 SGHNT and CDR2 YYREEE (reference sequence). V dropped 4 bases and J dropped 9 bases, with 14 bases sitting between them. CDR3 loop: CASSGGGGSSPLHF. CDR3 nucleotides: TGTGCCAGCAGCGGGGGGGGAGGAAGTTCACCCCTCCACTTT.

The V gene is TRBV9, the J gene TRBJ2-5; 14 nucleotides agree with TRBD2. Germline CDR1 is SGDLS and CDR2 is YYNGEE. J gave up 4 bases and V 4 bases, and 3 bases lay outside the gene matches. CDR3 length: 15 residues. The CDR3 bases are TGTGCCAGCAGCTTGGGACTAGCGGGGGTAGAGACCCAGTACTTC. Protein sequence: CASSLGLAGVETQYF.

The chain links TRBV5-1 to TRBJ1-5, with 7 nucleotides matching TRBD1. Germline CDR1 and CDR2: SGHRS and YFSETQ. V shed 0 bases and J 8 bases; nucleotides not matched to a gene: 5. The CDR3 consists of 14 residues. CDR3: CASSLGGGAEPQHF. CDR3 in DNA: TGCGCCAGCAGCTTGGGAGGGGGCGCGGAGCCCCAGCATTTT.

The V call is TRBV4-2, the J call TRBJ1-1, with D possibly matching TRBD1 (5 bases). V shed 6 bases and J shed 5 bases, with 10 bases lying between them. Germline V CDR1 and CDR2: LGHNA, YNFKEQ. The CDR3 consists of 12 residues. The CDR3 DNA sequence: TGTGCCAGCAGGCCGGGGGAGACTGAAGCTTTCTTT. Translating it yields CASRPGETEAFF.

The chain links TRBV11-2 to TRBJ2-1, with 14 bases matching TRBD2. The germline gives CDR1 SGHAT, CDR2 FQNNGV. The CDR3 loop spans 15 amino acids. V shed 4 bases and J 10 bases; nucleotides not matched to a gene: 6. The CDR3 loop is CASSSTSGRAREQFF. In DNA, the CDR3 is TGTGCCAGCAGCTCGACTAGCGGGAGGGCCCGGGAGCAGTTCTTC.

The table lists this clone with a count of one. The chain recombines TRBV19 with TRBJ2-5; TRBD1 is a possible D gene (6 bases). CDR1 and CDR2 from the germline V gene are LNHDA and SQIVND (reference sequence). The V end was cut by 5 bases, the J end by 5 bases, with 9 bases between. This CDR3 contains 12 residues. In DNA form, the CDR3 reads TGTGCCAGTAGTGAAAGGGGGGAGACCCAGTACTTC. Translating gives CASSERGETQYF.

The chain couples TRBV7-9 to TRBJ2-7; 7 bases align to TRBD1. V gave up 5 bases and J gave up 1 base; unmatched junction bases: 2. The germline V gene encodes CDR1 SEHNR and CDR2 FQNEAQ (reference sequence). CDR3 length equals 13 residues. CDR3 DNA: TGTGCCAGCAGCAACAGGGGATCCTACGAGCAGTACTTC. Translation gives CASSNRGSYEQYF.

V gene TRBV27 combines with J gene TRBJ2-1; 12 bases line up with TRBD2. This CDR3 region has 15 residues. With 6 bases clipped from V and 9 bases from J, the junction kept 9 bases outside the gene matches. Germline CDR1 reads MNHEY; CDR2 reads SMNVEV (reference sequence). The CDR3 here is CASRTSGGPLGEQFF. CDR3 coding DNA: TGTGCCAGCAGGACTAGCGGGGGTCCCTTGGGTGAGCAGTTCTTC.

V gene TRBV5-1 combines with J gene TRBJ2-2; D is unresolved. Germline CDR1 reads SGHRS; CDR2 reads YFSETQ. The CDR3 consists of 14 residues. V lost 0 bases and J lost 1, with 4 bases in between. The CDR3 DNA reads TGCGCCAGCAGCTTGGCCCTGAACACCGGGGAGCTGTTTTTT. Translation: CASSLALNTGELFF.

The V gene is TRBV5-1, the J gene TRBJ2-7; 9 positions match TRBD2. V lost 7 bases and J lost 5; bases outside the gene matches: 7. The germline gives CDR1 SGHRS, CDR2 YFSETQ. The CDR3 spans 13 residues. DNA for the CDR3: TGCGCCAGCTCTGCGGCGGGGGGGAACGAGCAGTACTTC. This translates into CASSAAGGNEQYF.

The chain links TRBV6-4 to TRBJ2-1, with 8 bases identical to TRBD2. With V trimmed by 6 bases and J by 4 bases, 8 bases remained unmatched. This CDR3 is built from 15 residues. Germline-derived CDR1 and CDR2 are MRHNA and SNTAGT. The CDR3 loop reads CASSKLAGAYNEQFF. The CDR3 bases are TGTGCCAGCAGCAAGCTAGCGGGCGCGTACAATGAGCAGTTCTTC.

This chain joins TRBV5-4 and TRBJ2-5; 7 nucleotides match TRBD2. Germline CDR1 is SGHNT and CDR2 is YYREEE (reference sequence). This CDR3 region has 15 residues. Trimming at V came to 5 bases and at J to 4 bases, leaving 11 bases not matched to a gene. Written as DNA, the CDR3 is TGTGCCAGCAGATCCGGACTAGGGGTCGGAGAGACCCAGTACTTC. Protein sequence: CASRSGLGVGETQYF.

The gene calls are TRBV19 and TRBJ1-5; the match to TRBD1 covers 9 bases. The CDR3 runs 18 residues. In germline, CDR1 is LNHDA, CDR2 SQIVND (reference sequence). The junction had 17 bases not matched to a gene; V was cut back by 6 bases and J by 5 bases. This chain's CDR3 is CASRTLGTGRRGDQPQHF. The CDR3 DNA reads as TGTGCCAGTAGGACTCTCGGGACAGGGCGGCGGGGCGATCAGCCCCAGCATTTT.

This sequence joins TRBV19 and TRBJ2-7, with 7 bases lining up with TRBD2. The CDR3 consists of 13 residues. Germline assignment: CDR1 LNHDA and CDR2 SQIVND (reference sequence). V was clipped by 6 bases and J by 7 bases; unmatched bases: 9. CDR3 in amino acids: CASSLRSGGEQYF. DNA for the CDR3: TGTGCCAGTAGCTTGCGTTCGGGAGGAGAGCAGTACTTC.

The rearrangement links TRBV5-1 to TRBJ1-1; 9 bases map to TRBD1. The CDR3 totals 14 residues. Losses at the gene ends were 4 bases for V and 1 base for J; bases not matched to a gene: 2. Germline loops: CDR1 SGHRS, CDR2 YFSETQ. The CDR3 loop reads CASSRQGENTEAFF. In DNA form, the CDR3 reads TGCGCCAGCAGCCGACAGGGGGAGAACACTGAAGCTTTCTTT.

The rearrangement uses TRBV7-2 and TRBJ2-2, with D tentatively TRBD1 (6 bases). Germline lookup yields CDR1 SGHTA and CDR2 FQGNSA. The CDR3 totals 15 residues. V lost 5 bases and J lost 3, with 13 bases in between. The CDR3 sequence: CASSPLGADTGELFF. DNA for the CDR3: TGTGCCAGCAGCCCCTTGGGGGCAGACACCGGGGAGCTGTTTTTT. Using reference TRBV7-2 and TRBJ2-2 for the parts outside the CDR3, the full variable domain is GAGVSQSPSNKVTEKGKDVELRCDPISGHTALYWYRQSLGQGLEFLIYFQGNSAPDKSGLPSDRFSAERTGGSVSTLTIQRTQQEDSAVYLCASSPLGADTGELFFGEGSRLTVL.

This clone occurred a few times. V is TRBV7-2 and J is TRBJ2-3; TRBD2 is a possible D gene (7 bases). Germline V gives CDR1 SGHTA, CDR2 FQGNSA. The CDR3 runs 15 residues. V gave up 5 bases and J gave up 2 bases, with 14 bases separating them. The CDR3 loop reads CASSDSRGATDTQYF. CDR3 nucleotides: TGTGCCAGCAGCGACTCACGGGGGGCCACAGATACGCAGTATTTT.

About this clone itself: Germline is not matched at one junction end, which may reflect a read error. The rearrangement uses TRBV7-7 and TRBJ2-7; 8 positions match TRBD1. Germline CDR1 and CDR2: SSHAT and FNYEAQ (reference sequence). The CDR3 runs 13 residues. DNA of the CDR3: TGTGCTAGCAGCTTCGGACAGGGCGGGGAGCAGTACTTC. This translates into CASSFGQGGEQYF.

The chain links TRBV7-9 to TRBJ2-5; the D is unclear. Germline-derived CDR1 and CDR2 are SEHNR and FQNEAQ (reference sequence). This CDR3 contains 14 residues. Trimming took 5 bases from V and 5 from J, leaving 15 bases between them. The CDR3 DNA reads TGTGCCAGCAGCGCCCTAAGCACGCCGGAGACCCAGTACTTC. Residues: CASSALSTPETQYF.

The chain is built from TRBV6-4 and TRBJ2-4; tentatively, D is TRBD2 (7 bases). Germline-derived CDR1 and CDR2 are MRHNA and SNTAGT. With 2 bases removed from V and 15 bases from J, the gap between germline ends came to 11 bases. This CDR3 has 11 amino acids. Here the CDR3 reads CASSDGRGLYF. Written as DNA, the CDR3 is TGTGCCAGCAGTGACGGGAGGGGGTTGTACTTC.

This clone has a handful of counts. The J gene is TRBJ2-7, the V gene TRBV27, with 10 bases aligning to TRBD2. The V gene's germline CDR1 is MNHEY and CDR2 SMNVEV (reference sequence). V shed 7 bases, J shed 1 base, and the junction held 10 bases outside the gene matches. This CDR3 spans 16 amino acids. CDR3 sequence reads: CASKFRGLAPSYEQYF. DNA for the CDR3: TGTGCCAGCAAATTCCGGGGACTAGCGCCTTCCTACGAGCAGTACTTC.

The rearrangement joins TRBV28 to TRBJ2-5; 9 bases align to TRBD1. CDR1 and CDR2 from the germline V gene are MDHEN and SYDVKM. V dropped 6 bases and J dropped 1; count of bases not matched to a gene: 3. The CDR3 loop spans 14 amino acids. In DNA form, the CDR3 reads TGTGCCAGCAGACGGACAGGGGCCCAAGAGACCCAGTACTTC. This translates into CASRRTGAQETQYF.

This clone was detected many times. J is TRBJ1-1 and V is TRBV7-9; TRBD1 might be the D (5 bases). From germline, CDR1 is SEHNR and CDR2 FQNEAQ (reference sequence). The V and J ends lost 4 bases and 9 bases respectively, with 27 bases between them. The CDR3 contains 17 residues. The CDR3 loop is CASSSGRQPQLTLKAFF. In DNA, the CDR3 is TGTGCCAGCAGCTCAGGAAGACAGCCTCAATTAACACTGAAAGCTTTCTTT.